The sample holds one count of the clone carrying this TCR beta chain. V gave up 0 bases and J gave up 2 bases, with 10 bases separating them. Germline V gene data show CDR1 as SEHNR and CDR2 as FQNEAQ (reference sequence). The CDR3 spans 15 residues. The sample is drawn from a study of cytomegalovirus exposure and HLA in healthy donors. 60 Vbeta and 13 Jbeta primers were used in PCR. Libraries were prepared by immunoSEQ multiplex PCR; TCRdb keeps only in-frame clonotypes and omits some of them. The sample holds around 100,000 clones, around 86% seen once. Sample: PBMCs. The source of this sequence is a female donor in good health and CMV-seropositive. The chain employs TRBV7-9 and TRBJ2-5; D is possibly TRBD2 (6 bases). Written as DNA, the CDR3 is TGTGCCAGCAGCTTAGCGGCCCGGGGGCAAGAGACCCAGTACTTC. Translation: CASSLAARGQETQYF.